This T cell receptor beta chain was sequenced during a study of blood T cell repertoires in COVID-19. Looking at the study overall: PBMCs, B-cell-depleted T cells, or T cells were the source of the cDNA or gDNA that made up the material.

Each recovered donor of Cohort 3 presented with two negative PCRs, clearance, or symptom resolution. Methods used by the authors: Estimated nucleated cell counts came from reference gene primer amplification. Profiling relied on immunoSEQ multiplex PCR, and the TCRdb table lists in-frame clones only, not all of them. The V and J calls and clone size come from that table; D and trimming were worked out from the DNA. Of fewer than 500,000 clones listed, 75% to 90% were seen once; the top ten hold roughly 1.1%. CDR1 SGHAT and CDR2 FQNNGV come from the germline V gene. V was pared by 1 base and J by 3 bases, with 7 bases between. The CDR3 spans 13 residues.

This TCR was recovered from a young man who had recovered from COVID-19. This chain connects TRBV11-2 to TRBJ2-7; unclear D gene. Sequences were obtained from PBMCs or T cells enriched from blood (not recorded which). The CDR3 is CASSLGQNYEQYF. CDR3 bases: TGTGCCAGCAGCTTAGGACAAAACTACGAGCAGTACTTC.